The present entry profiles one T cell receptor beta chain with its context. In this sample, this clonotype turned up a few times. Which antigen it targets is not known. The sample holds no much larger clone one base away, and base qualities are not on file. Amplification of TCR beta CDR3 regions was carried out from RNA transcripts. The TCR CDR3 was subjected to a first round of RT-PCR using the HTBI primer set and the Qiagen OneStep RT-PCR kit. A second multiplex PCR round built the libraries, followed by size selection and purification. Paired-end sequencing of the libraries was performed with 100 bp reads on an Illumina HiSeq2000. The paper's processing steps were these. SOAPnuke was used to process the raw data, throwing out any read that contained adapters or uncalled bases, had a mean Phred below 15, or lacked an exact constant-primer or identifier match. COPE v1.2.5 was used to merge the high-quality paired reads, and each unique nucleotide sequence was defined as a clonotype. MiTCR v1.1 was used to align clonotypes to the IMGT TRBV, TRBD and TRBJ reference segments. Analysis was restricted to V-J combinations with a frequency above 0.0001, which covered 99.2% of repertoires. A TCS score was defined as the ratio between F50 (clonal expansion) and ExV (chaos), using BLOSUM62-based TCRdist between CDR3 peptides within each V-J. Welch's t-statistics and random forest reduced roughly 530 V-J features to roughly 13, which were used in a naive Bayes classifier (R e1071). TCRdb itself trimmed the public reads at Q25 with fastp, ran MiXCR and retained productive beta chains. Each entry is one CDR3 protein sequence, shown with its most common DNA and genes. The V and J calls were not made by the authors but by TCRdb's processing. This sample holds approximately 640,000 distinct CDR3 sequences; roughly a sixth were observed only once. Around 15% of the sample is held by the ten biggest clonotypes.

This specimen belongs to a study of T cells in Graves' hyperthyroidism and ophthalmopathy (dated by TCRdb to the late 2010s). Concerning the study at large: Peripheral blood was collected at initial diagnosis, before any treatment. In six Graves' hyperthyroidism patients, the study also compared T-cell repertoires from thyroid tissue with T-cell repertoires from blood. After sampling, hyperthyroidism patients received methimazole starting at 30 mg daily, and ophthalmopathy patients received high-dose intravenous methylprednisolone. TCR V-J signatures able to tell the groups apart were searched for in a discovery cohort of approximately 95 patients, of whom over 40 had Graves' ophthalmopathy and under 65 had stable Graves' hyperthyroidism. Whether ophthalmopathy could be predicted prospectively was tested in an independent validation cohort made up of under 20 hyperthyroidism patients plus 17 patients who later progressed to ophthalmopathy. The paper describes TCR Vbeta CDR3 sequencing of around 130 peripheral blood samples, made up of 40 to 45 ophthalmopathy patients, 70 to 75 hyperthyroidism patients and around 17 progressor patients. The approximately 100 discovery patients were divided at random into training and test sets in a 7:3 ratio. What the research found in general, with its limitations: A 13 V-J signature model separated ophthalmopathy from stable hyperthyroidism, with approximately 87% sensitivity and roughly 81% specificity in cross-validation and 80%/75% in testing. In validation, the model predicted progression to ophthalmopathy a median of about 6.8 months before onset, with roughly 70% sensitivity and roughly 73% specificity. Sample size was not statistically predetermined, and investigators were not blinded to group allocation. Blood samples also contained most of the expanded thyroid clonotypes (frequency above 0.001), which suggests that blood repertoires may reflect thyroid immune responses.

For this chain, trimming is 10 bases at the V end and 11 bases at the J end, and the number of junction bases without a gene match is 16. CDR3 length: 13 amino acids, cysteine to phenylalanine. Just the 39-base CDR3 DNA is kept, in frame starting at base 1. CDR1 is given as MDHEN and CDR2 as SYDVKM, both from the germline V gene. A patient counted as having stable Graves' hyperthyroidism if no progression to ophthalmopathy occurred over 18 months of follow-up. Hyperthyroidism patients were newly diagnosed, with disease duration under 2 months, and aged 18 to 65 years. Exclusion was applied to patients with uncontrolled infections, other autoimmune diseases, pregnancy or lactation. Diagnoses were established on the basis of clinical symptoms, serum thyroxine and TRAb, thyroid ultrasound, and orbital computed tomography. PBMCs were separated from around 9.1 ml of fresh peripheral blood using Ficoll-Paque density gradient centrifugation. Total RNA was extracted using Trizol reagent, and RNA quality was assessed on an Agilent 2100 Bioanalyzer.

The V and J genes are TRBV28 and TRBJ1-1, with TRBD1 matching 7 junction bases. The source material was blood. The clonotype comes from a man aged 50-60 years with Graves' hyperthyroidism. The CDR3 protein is CAISGKGALGAFF. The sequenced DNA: TGTGCCATCAGCGGGAAGGGGGCGCTTGGGGCTTTCTTT. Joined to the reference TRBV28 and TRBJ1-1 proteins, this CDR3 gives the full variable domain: DVKVTQSSRYLVKRTGEKVFLECVQDMDHENMFWYRQDPGLGLRLIYFSYDVKMKEKGDIPEGYSVSREKKERFSLILESASTNQTSMYLCAISGKGALGAFFGQGTRLTVV.